The clone carrying this T cell receptor beta chain was observed many times. What it recognizes is unknown. Production of TCR cDNA was by 5'RACE template switching, which also added a universal primer site and UMIs. One entry per CDR3 protein, called by TCRdb with MiXCR from the 5' RACE reads. The sample lists over 110,000 distinct CDR3 sequences, over 7% seen once, with less than 0.95% in the top ten. This CDR3 has 15 residues. V lost 5 bases and J 2 bases, leaving 15 bases between the germline ends. The data are from a study of T cells after yellow fever vaccination. Whole-study context: Low-cell-number fractions were prepared with SMART-Seq v4 Ultra Low Input. Overall study results and limits: Detected again after the booster were most primary-vaccination clones, at roughly 95% CD4 and 70% to 90% CD8.

This clonotype was obtained from a man aged 25 to 40 who received the YFV17D yellow fever vaccine. This rearrangement joins TRBV12-3 or TRBV12-4 to TRBJ2-5; D unclear. The sample consisted of CD4+ T cells sorted from PBMCs, taken 5 days after the yellow fever booster vaccination. The CDR3 region has the DNA TGTGCCAGCAGTCGGGCCTTTGGTAGACAAGAGACCCAGTACTTC. Translation gives CASSRAFGRQETQYF.